This TCR beta chain was observed in a study of blood T cell repertoires in COVID-19. About the research overall: Whether acute or convalescent, the COVID-19 samples came from the United States, Italy and Spain. T cells, B-cell-depleted T cells, or PBMCs supplied cDNA or gDNA.

CDR3 size: 16 residues. V gave up 3 bases and J gave up 3 bases, with 14 bases separating them. Germline values: CDR1 LGHDT, CDR2 YNNKEL (reference sequence). Under the authors' procedure: From reference gene primer amplification, estimates of nucleated cell counts were derived. TCRdb's table, derived via immunoSEQ multiplex PCR, lists solely in-frame clones and lacks some. V, J and clone size derive from that table, while D and trimming were established from the DNA sequence. The sample yields over 100,000 clones, 82% seen once. The receptor was isolated from a woman aged 65 to 85 with acute or convalescent COVID-19. The genes are TRBV3-1 (or the pseudogene TRBV3-2) and TRBJ2-2, with D possibly being TRBD2 (6 bases). The sequenced sample was peripheral blood. The CDR3 sequence: CASSQARTTYTGELFF. The CDR3, as DNA: TGTGCCAGCAGCCAGGCTAGGACTACATACACCGGGGAGCTGTTTTTT.